A selection of T cell receptor beta chains follows, all from one sample in a study of blood T cell repertoires in COVID-19. Sequenced by immunoSEQ multiplex PCR; TCRdb stores in-frame clones only, minus some. The repertoire consists of fewer than 130,000 clones, with roughly nine tenths occurring once and the leading ten covering approximately 5%. Sequencing used peripheral blood. The receptors originated from a human donor in a cohort sampled during active COVID-19. CDR3s include the opening cysteine and the closing phenylalanine or tryptophan. The D gene is left open where the match is weak. Clone size is given for some rows only: seen once, a few or many times, or a class if the clone is expanded.

v_call	clone_size	j_call	d_call	cdr3_aa	cdr3_nt
TRBV3-1/TRBV3-2	once	TRBJ2-3	TRBD1	CASSQGTGQGRYF	TGTGCCAGCAGCCAAGGAACGGGACAGGGCCGGTATTTT
TRBV11-2	.	TRBJ1-2	.	CASSLLDRFLF	TGTGCCAGCAGCTTATTGGACAGATTTTTATTC
TRBV30	.	TRBJ2-2	.	CAWGSPTSPGGELFF	TGTGCCTGGGGCTCTCCCACTTCTCCCGGGGGGGAGCTGTTTTTT
TRBV30	.	TRBJ2-1	TRBD2	CAWQGLAGGNEQFF	TGTGCCTGGCAGGGACTAGCGGGGGGTAATGAGCAGTTCTTC
TRBV7-2	.	TRBJ2-1	.	CASSFITGSLVQFF	TGTGCCAGCAGCTTCATAACCGGGAGTTTGGTGCAGTTCTTC
TRBV6-1	.	TRBJ1-1	.	CASSESPGSGSEAFF	TGTGCCAGCAGTGAATCCCCCGGGTCAGGGTCTGAAGCTTTCTTT
TRBV7-8	.	TRBJ1-5	TRBD1	CASSLYSRGPSNQPQHF	TGTGCCAGCAGCTTATATAGTAGGGGGCCGAGCAATCAGCCCCAGCATTTT
TRBV13	.	TRBJ1-2	TRBD1	CASSAGTGGPYGYTF	TGTGCCAGCAGCGCCGGGACAGGGGGGCCCTATGGCTACACCTTC
TRBV6-2/TRBV6-3	.	TRBJ2-7	.	CASSYRPLTSYSYEQYF	TGTGCCAGCAGTTACCGGCCCCTGACATCCTACTCCTACGAGCAGTACTTC
TRBV29-1	.	TRBJ2-3	TRBD1	CSTGDRTDTQYF	TGCAGCACAGGGGACCGCACAGATACGCAGTATTTT
TRBV2	.	TRBJ1-3	.	CASSISGLSGNTIYF	TGTGCCAGCTCCATAAGCGGTCTGTCTGGAAACACCATATATTTT
TRBV2	once	TRBJ2-4	.	CASGHNIQYF	TGTGCCAGCGGCCATAACATTCAGTACTTC
TRBV10-3	.	TRBJ2-1	TRBD1	CAISEQGNEQFF	TGTGCCATCAGTGAACAGGGGAATGAGCAGTTCTTC
TRBV4-3	.	TRBJ2-7	.	CASSQDTPGRGEDEQYF	TGCGCCAGCAGCCAAGATACCCCCGGCAGGGGTGAGGACGAGCAGTACTTC
TRBV5-5	.	TRBJ2-7	TRBD2	CASSLAGGDYEQYF	TGTGCCAGCAGCTTGGCCGGGGGGGACTACGAGCAGTACTTC
TRBV18	.	TRBJ1-2	.	CASSPGSPDIYGYTF	TGTGCCAGCTCACCGGGCAGCCCGGATATCTATGGCTACACCTTC
TRBV5-1	once	TRBJ2-7	.	CASSLGRSSYEQYF	TGCGCCAGCAGCCTGGGACGGAGCTCCTACGAGCAGTACTTC
TRBV7-2	.	TRBJ2-2	.	CASSGLRGRSGELFF	TGTGCCAGCAGCGGACTCAGGGGTAGGAGCGGGGAGCTGTTTTTT
TRBV5-1	.	TRBJ2-2	.	CASTDNPGTGELFF	TGCGCCAGCACCGACAACCCAGGGACCGGGGAGCTGTTTTTT
TRBV27	.	TRBJ2-1	.	CASRRPGAGNEQFF	TGTGCCAGCAGACGACCAGGGGCAGGCAATGAGCAGTTCTTC
TRBV10-3	.	TRBJ1-3	TRBD1	CAIRGQGGNTIYF	TGTGCCATCAGGGGACAGGGAGGAAACACCATATATTTT
TRBV2	.	TRBJ2-7	TRBD2	CASRARGGDGTEQYF	TGTGCCAGCAGGGCGCGGGGAGGGGATGGTACAGAGCAGTACTTC
TRBV7-9	.	TRBJ2-3	.	CASSPLWGDPSTDTQYF	TGTGCCAGCAGCCCCCTCTGGGGGGATCCTAGCACAGATACGCAGTATTTT
TRBV6-6	.	TRBJ1-4	TRBD1	CASSLTTGGSEKLFF	TGTGCCAGCAGCCTTACGACAGGGGGCAGTGAAAAACTGTTTTTT
TRBV21-1	.	TRBJ1-5	.	CASSKGRGDNQPQHF	TGTGCCAGCAGCAAAGGGAGAGGTGACAATCAGCCCCAGCATTTT
TRBV6-5	once	TRBJ1-1	.	CASSRLGTEAFF	TGTGCCAGCAGTCGACTTGGCACTGAAGCTTTCTTT
TRBV6-1	.	TRBJ2-7	.	CASSENQGRILEQYF	TGTGCCAGCAGTGAAAACCAGGGCCGAATCCTCGAGCAGTACTTC
TRBV19	once	TRBJ1-3	.	CASSMRSSGNTIYF	TGTGCCAGTAGTATGAGGAGCTCTGGAAACACCATATATTTT